A selection of T cell receptor beta chains follows, all from one sample in a study of Graves' ophthalmopathy and Graves' hyperthyroidism. MiXCR, run by TCRdb on the multiplex PCR reads, gives a single entry per CDR3 protein. This sample yields hundreds of thousands of distinct CDR3 sequences, of which about 41% are seen a single time; over 2.5% belongs to the top ten. The sample consisted of peripheral blood. All receptors derive from an adult man with Graves' ophthalmopathy. Each CDR3 is given with its conserved first and last residue. A D gene is named only where the DNA matches it firmly. Not every row has a clone size; where given, it reads once, few, many or a size class.

cdr3_nt | cdr3_aa | v_call | d_call | j_call | clone_size
TGCAGCGTTGAAGAGCAGGGCCGCTATGGCTACACCTTC | CSVEEQGRYGYTF | TRBV29-1 | NA | TRBJ1-2 | NA
TGTGCCAGCAGCTCCAGGAGGAACACTGAAGCTTTCTTT | CASSSRRNTEAFF | TRBV7-2 | NA | TRBJ1-1 | many
TGTGCCAGCAGTTACTCGGAACACCCCTACGAGCAGTACTTC | CASSYSEHPYEQYF | TRBV6-5 | NA | TRBJ2-7 | few
TGCAGTGCTAGGCCCAACCGGGTCGGGCCCTACGAGCAGTACTTC | CSARPNRVGPYEQYF | TRBV20-1 | NA | TRBJ2-7 | few
TGCAGCGTTGAGCCCCTATATGGAAACACCATATATTTT | CSVEPLYGNTIYF | TRBV29-1 | NA | TRBJ1-3 | many
TGTGCCAGCAGCCAAGAGGCGGGCAGCGGGAGCTACACCTTC | CASSQEAGSGSYTF | TRBV4-2 | NA | TRBJ1-2 | NA
TGTGCCAGTAGAAAGGGACAGGGGAACACCGGGGAGCTGTTTTTT | CASRKGQGNTGELFF | TRBV19 | TRBD1 | TRBJ2-2 | many
TGTGCCAGCAGTGCTCATAACAGGGGGCACAATCAGCCCCAGCATTTT | CASSAHNRGHNQPQHF | TRBV2 | TRBD1 | TRBJ1-5 | NA
TGTGCCAGCAGTTCTAGGGGGCCAACTAATGAAAAACTGTTTTTT | CASSSRGPTNEKLFF | TRBV12-3/TRBV12-4 | TRBD1 | TRBJ1-4 | many
TGCAGCGTTGCTGACTCTGGAAACACCATATATTTT | CSVADSGNTIYF | TRBV29-1 | NA | TRBJ1-3 | NA
TGTGCCAGCAGCTTCGGGGAGGGCAATCAGCCCCAGCATTTT | CASSFGEGNQPQHF | TRBV7-9 | NA | TRBJ1-5 | few
TGTGCCAGCCGATCCCCAGAAGAGAGCTACGAGCAGTACTTC | CASRSPEESYEQYF | TRBV2 | NA | TRBJ2-7 | many
TGTGCCAGCAGACTTCCTCAGCGGTTCGGAGAGACCCAGTACTTC | CASRLPQRFGETQYF | TRBV7-8 | NA | TRBJ2-5 | NA
TGTGCCAGCAGTGATTGGGGGCGCTTTGGAAACACCTTC | CASSDWGRFGNTF | TRBV2 | NA | TRBJ1-2 | NA
TGCGCCAGCAGCTCGGGACTAAGCACCGGGGAGCTGTTTTTT | CASSSGLSTGELFF | TRBV5-1 | TRBD2 | TRBJ2-2 | many
TGTGCCATCAGTATGGGCGCGAACACCGGGGAGCTGTTTTTT | CAISMGANTGELFF | TRBV10-3 | NA | TRBJ2-2 | NA
TGTGCCAGTACAGTTCCTTATGTCACTGAAGCTTTCTTT | CASTVPYVTEAFF | TRBV19 | NA | TRBJ1-1 | many
TGTGCCAGTAGACTCTCTGGCACAGATACGCAGTATTTT | CASRLSGTDTQYF | TRBV19 | NA | TRBJ2-3 | NA
TGTGCCAGCAGTTTCCAACAGACAGAGACGAATTCACCCCTCCACTTT | CASSFQQTETNSPLHF | TRBV6-2/TRBV6-3 | NA | TRBJ1-6 | NA
TGTGCCAGCAGCTTAGCCGACAAGTACTTC | CASSLADKYF | TRBV7-8 | NA | TRBJ2-5 | NA
TGTGCCAGCAGTGAAACAACGGGGCAGTACTTC | CASSETTGQYF | TRBV6-1 | NA | TRBJ2-7 | few
TGTGCCAGCAGCCTGGGTCAACCGAACGCTGAAGCTTTCTTT | CASSLGQPNAEAFF | TRBV4-2 | NA | TRBJ1-1 | NA
TGTGCCACCAGCAGGGCAGGGGGCCTTAGCAATCAGCCCCAGCATTTT | CATSRAGGLSNQPQHF | TRBV15 | TRBD1 | TRBJ1-5 | NA
TGCAGCAGTCGCAGGGTTTTCGGGGAGCTGTTTTTT | CSSRRVFGELFF | TRBV29-1 | NA | TRBJ2-2 | NA
TGTGCCAGCAGCCCCCGTCCCTATCCGCAGCGGGGGGGCATCACCGGGGAGCTGTTTTTT | CASSPRPYPQRGGITGELFF | TRBV13 | TRBD2 | TRBJ2-2 | few
TGTGCCAGCAGCTTATCGCTCACAGGATACGAGCAGTACTTC | CASSLSLTGYEQYF | TRBV5-4 | NA | TRBJ2-7 | many
TGTGCCACCAGTGATACGAGAGGGGAGACCCAGTACTTC | CATSDTRGETQYF | TRBV24-1 | NA | TRBJ2-5 | many
TGCAGTGCTCAACACCCAGACTTAACCTACGAGCAGTACTTC | CSAQHPDLTYEQYF | TRBV20-1 | NA | TRBJ2-7 | NA
TGTGCCATCAGTGCAGGACAGGGATATCAGCCCCAGCATTTT | CAISAGQGYQPQHF | TRBV10-3 | TRBD1 | TRBJ1-5 | NA
TGTGCCAGCCGCGGGACAGCGGTGTTACCTGGAAACACCATATATTTT | CASRGTAVLPGNTIYF | TRBV25-1 | TRBD1 | TRBJ1-3 | NA
TGTGCCAGCAGTATGACAGGGAAGGAGTACTTC | CASSMTGKEYF | TRBV10-3 | TRBD1 | TRBJ2-7 | many
TGTGCCAGCAGTGAATCGGGGTGGCGCGGGGAGCTGTTTTTT | CASSESGWRGELFF | TRBV2 | NA | TRBJ2-2 | NA
TGTGCCAGCAGCTTACTCGGGACAGGGAATGGAAGCACCATATATTTT | CASSLLGTGNGSTIYF | TRBV7-8 | TRBD1 | TRBJ1-3 | many
TGTGCCATCAGTGAGCCGGTTTTTAGGTTAGAGACCCAGTACTTC | CAISEPVFRLETQYF | TRBV10-3 | NA | TRBJ2-5 | NA
TGTGCCAGCAGCTCCGGGCTAGCGCAAGAGACCCAGTACTTC | CASSSGLAQETQYF | TRBV14 | NA | TRBJ2-5 | many
TGTGCCAGCAGTGAGGAGGGTACAGGGGGCACTGAAGCTTTCTTT | CASSEEGTGGTEAFF | TRBV2 | TRBD1 | TRBJ1-1 | many
TGTGCCTGGAGTGTACCTACCTACGAGCAGTACTTC | CAWSVPTYEQYF | TRBV30 | NA | TRBJ2-7 | NA
TGTGCCAGCAGTGGGTTCTCTGGGGCCAACGTCCTGACTTTC | CASSGFSGANVLTF | TRBV25-1 | NA | TRBJ2-6 | many
TGTGCCAGCAGCGTTGGTGGAGCCTCTAGCACAGATACGCAGTATTTT | CASSVGGASSTDTQYF | TRBV9 | NA | TRBJ2-3 | few
TGCGCCAGCAGCTTGACCTGCGAGCAGTACTTT | CASSLTCEQYF | TRBV5-1 | NA | TRBJ2-7 | NA
TGTGCCAGTAGTATACTGGGGGCCCCCCTCTACGAGCAGTACTTC | CASSILGAPLYEQYF | TRBV19 | NA | TRBJ2-7 | NA
TGCAGCGTTGCAGGGGCGGGCACCGGGGAGCTGTTTTTT | CSVAGAGTGELFF | TRBV29-1 | NA | TRBJ2-2 | NA
TGCAGCGTCCTTATCCACGACCAGGGAGAGCAGTACTTC | CSVLIHDQGEQYF | TRBV29-1 | NA | TRBJ2-7 | many
TGCGCCAGCAGCTTGGGACCGGAGGTTCTGCCACCCCTCCACTTT | CASSLGPEVLPPLHF | TRBV5-1 | NA | TRBJ1-6 | many
TGTGCCAGCGGCCGGGCCCTGCAGGACTATGGCTACACCTTC | CASGRALQDYGYTF | TRBV6-5 | NA | TRBJ1-2 | many
TGTGCCAGCAGTAGTCCGGGAGGGGGCTCCTACAATGAGCAGTTCTTC | CASSSPGGGSYNEQFF | TRBV10-3 | TRBD2 | TRBJ2-1 | NA